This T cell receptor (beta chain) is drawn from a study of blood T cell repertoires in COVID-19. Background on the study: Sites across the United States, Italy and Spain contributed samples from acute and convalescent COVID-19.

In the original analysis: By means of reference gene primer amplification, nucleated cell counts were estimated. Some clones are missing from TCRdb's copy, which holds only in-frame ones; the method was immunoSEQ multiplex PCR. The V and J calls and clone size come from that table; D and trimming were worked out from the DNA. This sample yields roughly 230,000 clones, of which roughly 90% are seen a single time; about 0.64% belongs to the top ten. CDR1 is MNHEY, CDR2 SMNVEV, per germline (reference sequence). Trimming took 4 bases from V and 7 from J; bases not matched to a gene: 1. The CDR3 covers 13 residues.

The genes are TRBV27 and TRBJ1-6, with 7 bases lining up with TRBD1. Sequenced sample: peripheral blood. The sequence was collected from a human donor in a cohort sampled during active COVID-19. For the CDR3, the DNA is TGTGCCAGCAGTTCAGGGGGGAATTCACCCCTCCACTTT. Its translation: CASSSGGNSPLHF.